This T cell receptor beta chain stems from a study of regulatory T cells in long-lasting Graves disease. Germline-derived CDR1 and CDR2 are KGHSH and LQKENI. The CDR3 totals 13 residues. Combining iRepertoire HTBI primers with Arm-PCR of CDR3 regions, the authors built TCR beta libraries. TCRdb itself ran the multiplex PCR reads through MiXCR, one entry per CDR3 protein. The table includes 300,000 to 400,000 distinct CDR3 sequences, approximately 15% detected once. Time point: newly diagnosed GD, antithyroid drugs for less than 3 months. Preparation of the TCR library used RNA extracted from PBMCs. The patients were drawn from one endocrinology department in Xi'an, China. Details on this clonotype: Possible read error: a much larger clone is one base away.

These data also formed part of another study, on T cells in Graves' hyperthyroidism and ophthalmopathy. That investigation notes: Uncontrolled infection, other autoimmune disease, pregnancy or lactation led to exclusion. HTBI primers were the set used in a first-round RT-PCR of the TCR CDR3.

The sequence derives from a man aged 35 to 55 with Graves disease. This material consisted of peripheral blood mononuclear cells (PBMCs), taken at new diagnosis, from a patient treated with antithyroid drugs. The rearrangement uses TRBV18 and TRBJ2-3; 7 nucleotides match TRBD1. CDR3 DNA sequence: TGTGCCGGCTCGCCACAGGGGCCAGATACGCAGTATTTT. Amino acid sequence: CAGSPQGPDTQYF.